The T cell receptor (beta chain) described here comes from a study of PD-1 blockade in mismatch repair-deficient tumors. At the level of the study: All were previously treated, progressing patients with over 9 mismatch repair-deficient cancer types. Findings and caveats of the study: Tumor-resident clones, often absent from pretreatment blood, expanded after pembrolizumab and then contracted.

As concerns this clone: Its matching antigen is unknown. The junction shows a germline mismatch at one end, possibly a read error.

Germline CDR1 SGHVS, CDR2 FNYEAQ. The CDR3 has 15 amino acids. Mismatch repair deficiency was confirmed in all patients, by PCR or immunohistochemistry. Three pembrolizumab responders had their TCRs sequenced. Method: immunoSEQ multiplex PCR; TCRdb's copy keeps in-frame clones and lacks some. The repertoire includes more than 95,000 clones, 86% of them detected once, and about 13% sits in the top ten. The rearrangement joins TRBV7-6 to TRBJ2-2; 12 positions match TRBD2. The source of this sequence is an adult with mismatch repair-deficient cancer. Specimen: peripheral blood, collected 44 weeks after starting pembrolizumab. CDR3 residues: CASSLAGGGTGELFF. The CDR3 nucleotides are TGTGCCAGCAGCCTAGCGGGAGGGGGAACCGGGGAGCTGTTTTTT.